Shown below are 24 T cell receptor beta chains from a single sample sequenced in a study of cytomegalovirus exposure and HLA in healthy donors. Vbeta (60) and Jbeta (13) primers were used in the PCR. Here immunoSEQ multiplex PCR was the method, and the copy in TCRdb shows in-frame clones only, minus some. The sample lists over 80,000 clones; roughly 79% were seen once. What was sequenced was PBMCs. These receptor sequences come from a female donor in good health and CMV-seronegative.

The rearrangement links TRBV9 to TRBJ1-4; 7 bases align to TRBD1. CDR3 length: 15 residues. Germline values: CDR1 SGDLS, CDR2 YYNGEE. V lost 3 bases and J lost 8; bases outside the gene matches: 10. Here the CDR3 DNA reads TGTGCCAGCAGCGCCTCCGGGACAGCTTGGGAAAAACTGTTTTTT. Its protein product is CASSASGTAWEKLFF.

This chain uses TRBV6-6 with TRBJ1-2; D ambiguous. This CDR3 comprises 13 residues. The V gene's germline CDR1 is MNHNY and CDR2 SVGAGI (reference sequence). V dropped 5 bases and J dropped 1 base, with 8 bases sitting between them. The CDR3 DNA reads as TGTGCCAGCAGTCGCGGGGTTAACTATGGCTACACCTTC. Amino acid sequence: CASSRGVNYGYTF.

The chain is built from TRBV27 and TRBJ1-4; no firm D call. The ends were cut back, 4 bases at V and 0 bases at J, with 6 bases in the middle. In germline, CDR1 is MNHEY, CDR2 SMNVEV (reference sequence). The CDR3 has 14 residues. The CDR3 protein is CASSYTATNEKLFF. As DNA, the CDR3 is TGTGCCAGCAGTTATACTGCAACTAATGAAAAACTGTTTTTT.

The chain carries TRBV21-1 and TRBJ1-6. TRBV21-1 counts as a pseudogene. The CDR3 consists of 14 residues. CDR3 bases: TGTGCCAGCAGTCCCTGCCCGAAAAAGCCACCCCTCCACTTT. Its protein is CASSPCPKKPPLHF.

DNA of the CDR3: TGCGCCAGCAGCGTAGAGGGCGGCACTGAAGCTTTCTTT. This translates into CASSVEGGTEAFF. The chain combines TRBV5-1 with TRBJ1-1; D not resolved. The length of the CDR3 is 13 residues. From germline, CDR1 is SGHRS and CDR2 YFSETQ. Trimming removed 4 bases at V and 4 bases at J, with 11 bases between.

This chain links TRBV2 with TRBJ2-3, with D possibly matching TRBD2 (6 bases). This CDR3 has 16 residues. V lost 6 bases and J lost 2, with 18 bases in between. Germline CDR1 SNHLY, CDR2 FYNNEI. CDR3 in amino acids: CASRRGPRVPTDTQYF. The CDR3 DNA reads TGTGCCAGCAGGCGGGGCCCCCGGGTTCCCACAGATACGCAGTATTTT.

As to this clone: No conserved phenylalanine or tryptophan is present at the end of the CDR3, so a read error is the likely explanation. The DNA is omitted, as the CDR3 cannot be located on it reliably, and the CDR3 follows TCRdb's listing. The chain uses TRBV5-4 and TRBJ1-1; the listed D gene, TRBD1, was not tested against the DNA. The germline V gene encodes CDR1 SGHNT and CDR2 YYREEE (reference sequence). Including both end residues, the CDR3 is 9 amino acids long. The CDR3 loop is CASSFAQGG.

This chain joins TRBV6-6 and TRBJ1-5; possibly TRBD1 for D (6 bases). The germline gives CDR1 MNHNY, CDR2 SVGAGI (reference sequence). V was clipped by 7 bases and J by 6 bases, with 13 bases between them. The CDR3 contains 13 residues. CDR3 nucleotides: TGTGCCAGCACTGTGGGGGCCCCTCAGCCCCAGCATTTT. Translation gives CASTVGAPQPQHF.

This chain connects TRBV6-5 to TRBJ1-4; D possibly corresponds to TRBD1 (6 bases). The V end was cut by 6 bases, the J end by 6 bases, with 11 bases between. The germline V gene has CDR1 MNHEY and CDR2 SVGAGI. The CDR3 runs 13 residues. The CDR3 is CASRGRGHEKLFF. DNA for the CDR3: TGTGCCAGCAGGGGGCGGGGGCATGAAAAACTGTTTTTT.

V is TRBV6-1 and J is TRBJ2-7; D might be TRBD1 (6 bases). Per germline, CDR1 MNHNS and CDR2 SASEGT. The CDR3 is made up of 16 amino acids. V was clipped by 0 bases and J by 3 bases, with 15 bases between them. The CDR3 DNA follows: TGTGCCAGCAGTGAAGCGGAGGACAGCCTCCTCTACGAGCAGTACTTC. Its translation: CASSEAEDSLLYEQYF.

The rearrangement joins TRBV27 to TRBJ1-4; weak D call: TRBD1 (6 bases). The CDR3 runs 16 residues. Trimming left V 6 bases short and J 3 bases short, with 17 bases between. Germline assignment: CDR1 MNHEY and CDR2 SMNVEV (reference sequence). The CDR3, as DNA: TGTGCCAGCAGCCCAGGGGTAGGGCTGTCTAATGAAAAACTGTTTTTT. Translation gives CASSPGVGLSNEKLFF.

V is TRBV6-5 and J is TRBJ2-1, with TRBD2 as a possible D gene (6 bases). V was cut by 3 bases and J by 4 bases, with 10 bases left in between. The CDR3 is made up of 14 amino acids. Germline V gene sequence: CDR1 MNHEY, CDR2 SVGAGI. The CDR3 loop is CASSYFGTYNEQFF. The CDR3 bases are TGTGCCAGCAGTTATTTCGGGACTTACAATGAGCAGTTCTTC.

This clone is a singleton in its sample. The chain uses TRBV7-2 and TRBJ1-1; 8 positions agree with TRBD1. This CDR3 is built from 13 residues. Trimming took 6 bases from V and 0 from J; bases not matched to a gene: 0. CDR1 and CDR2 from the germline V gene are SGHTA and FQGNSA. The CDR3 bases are TGTGCCAGCAGACAGGGGGTGAACACTGAAGCTTTCTTT. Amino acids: CASRQGVNTEAFF.

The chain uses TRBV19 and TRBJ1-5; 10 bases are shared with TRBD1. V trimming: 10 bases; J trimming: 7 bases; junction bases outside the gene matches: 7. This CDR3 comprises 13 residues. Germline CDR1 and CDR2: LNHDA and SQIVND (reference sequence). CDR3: CATRQGAWQPQHF. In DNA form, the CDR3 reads TGTGCCACGAGACAGGGGGCATGGCAGCCCCAGCATTTT.

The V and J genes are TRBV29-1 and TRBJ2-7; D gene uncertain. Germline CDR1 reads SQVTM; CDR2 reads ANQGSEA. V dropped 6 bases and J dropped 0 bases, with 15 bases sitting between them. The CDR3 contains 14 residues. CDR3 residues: CSVLDRLTSYEQYF. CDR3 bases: TGCAGCGTCTTAGATCGTCTTACCTCCTACGAGCAGTACTTC.

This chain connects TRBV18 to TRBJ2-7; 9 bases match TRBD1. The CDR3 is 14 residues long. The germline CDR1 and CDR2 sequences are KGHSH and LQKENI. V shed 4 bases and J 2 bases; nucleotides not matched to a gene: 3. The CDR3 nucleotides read TGTGCCAGCTCACGACAGGGGGATACCTACGAGCAGTACTTC. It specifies CASSRQGDTYEQYF.

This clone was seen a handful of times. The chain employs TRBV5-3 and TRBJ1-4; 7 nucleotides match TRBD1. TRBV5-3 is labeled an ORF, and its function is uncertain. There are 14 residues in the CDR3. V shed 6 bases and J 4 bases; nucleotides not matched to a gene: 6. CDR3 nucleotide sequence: TGTGCCAGAATAGGGGGCAGGCATAATGAAAAACTGTTTTTT. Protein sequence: CARIGGRHNEKLFF.

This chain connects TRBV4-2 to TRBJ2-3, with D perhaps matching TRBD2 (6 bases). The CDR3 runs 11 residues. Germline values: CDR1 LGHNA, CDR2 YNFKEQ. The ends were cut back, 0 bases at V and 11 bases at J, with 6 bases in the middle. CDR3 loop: CASSQEGGQYF. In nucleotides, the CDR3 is TGTGCCAGCAGCCAAGAGGGGGGGCAGTATTTT.

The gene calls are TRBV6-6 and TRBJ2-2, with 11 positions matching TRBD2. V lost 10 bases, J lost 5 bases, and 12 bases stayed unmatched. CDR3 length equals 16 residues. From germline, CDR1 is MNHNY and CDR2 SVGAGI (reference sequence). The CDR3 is CATRALAGGGTGELFF. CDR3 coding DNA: TGTGCCACCCGGGCGCTAGCGGGAGGTGGTACCGGGGAGCTGTTTTTT.

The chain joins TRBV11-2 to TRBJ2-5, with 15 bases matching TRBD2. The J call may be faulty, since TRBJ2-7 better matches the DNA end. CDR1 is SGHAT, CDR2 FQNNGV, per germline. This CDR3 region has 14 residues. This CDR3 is CASTGLAGGYEQYF. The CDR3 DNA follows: TGTGCCAGCACCGGACTAGCGGGAGGGTACGAGCAGTACTTC.

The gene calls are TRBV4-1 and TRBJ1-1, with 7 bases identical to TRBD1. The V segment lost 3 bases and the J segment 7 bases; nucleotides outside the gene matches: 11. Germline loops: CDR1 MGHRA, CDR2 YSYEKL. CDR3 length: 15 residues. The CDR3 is CASSHPQGRSFEAFF. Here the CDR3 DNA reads TGCGCCAGCAGCCACCCACAGGGGCGAAGTTTTGAAGCTTTCTTT.

The CDR3 loop is CASSLVGRVTDTQYF. CDR3 nucleotide sequence: TGTGCCAGCAGCTTGGTGGGGCGTGTCACAGATACGCAGTATTTT. The chain has TRBV5-4 and TRBJ2-3; a possible D gene is TRBD1 (5 bases). Trimming left V 0 bases short and J 2 bases short, with 10 bases between. Germline-derived CDR1 and CDR2 are SGHNT and YYREEE (reference sequence). The CDR3 covers 15 residues.

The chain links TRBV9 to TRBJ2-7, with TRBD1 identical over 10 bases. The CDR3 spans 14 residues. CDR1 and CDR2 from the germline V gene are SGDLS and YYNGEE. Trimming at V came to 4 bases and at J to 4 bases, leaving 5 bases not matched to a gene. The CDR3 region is CASSRGQGVYEQYF. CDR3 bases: TGTGCCAGCAGCAGAGGACAGGGGGTGTACGAGCAGTACTTC.

For the CDR3, the DNA is TGCGCCAGCACCCCCGGAGGCGGTTACAATGAGCAGTTCTTC. This sequence encodes CASTPGGGYNEQFF. The chain uses TRBV5-1 and TRBJ2-1, with D possibly matching TRBD2 (5 bases). This CDR3 comprises 14 residues. Trimming pared 6 bases from V and 4 bases from J, leaving 14 bases between. Per the germline V gene, CDR1 is SGHRS and CDR2 is YFSETQ.